The subject of this entry is one TCR beta chain. It has no known antigen specificity. Base qualities are not at hand, and no much larger clone is one base apart. TCRbeta CDR3 regions were amplified from genomic DNA using the immunoSEQ Assay, a bias-controlled multiplex PCR. The original pipeline was this. Within the assay, amplification of reference gene primers was used to estimate how many nucleated cells each sample contained. Sequence reads were collapsed and filtered to measure the absolute abundance of every unique TCRbeta CDR3 rearrangement. For each sample, productive Simpson clonality was calculated as the square root of Simpson's diversity index across productive rearrangements. TCRdb carries this immuneACCESS record with in-frame sequences only. Its versions omit some clonotypes, under half of them owing to an unresolved V gene in the studies checked, with the rest unexplained. V, J and clone size are those of that table, while D and trimming were read from the DNA. The sample table records about 220,000 clones; around 83% of these occur just once. The ten largest clonotypes hold 9.7% of the sample.

The data belong to a study of blood T cell repertoires in COVID-19 (dated by TCRdb to the early 2020s). Context from the whole study: The collaborator samples originated in the United States, Italy and Spain and spanned the acute and convalescent phases of COVID-19. Subjects who had been exposed to COVID-19, were actively infected with it, or had recovered from it provided the deeply sampled blood TCRbeta repertoires that made up the dataset. Nearly every sample came with metadata listing a de-identified subject ID, COVID-19 status, age in years and sex. Samples were obtained from the ongoing ImmuneRACE study (first 160 participants) and from over 1,000 subjects provided by 6 global collaborators. The repertoires were released in a freely available public database meant as a resource for research on the immune response to SARS-CoV-2. The prospective study material was composed of cDNA or gDNA derived from T cells, B-cell-depleted T cells, or PBMCs. Where available, HLA class I and class II types were obtained from metadata supplied by the sample provider rather than from assay-based typing. What the study reported, not specific to this receptor: How much clinical and demographic metadata was included differed by source and by participant, and the metadata was provided uncurated.

Each collaborating institution followed its own protocols to collect whole blood in K2EDTA tubes. For TCRbeta analysis, collaborators shipped samples as frozen whole blood, isolated PBMCs, or DNA extracted from either of those sample types. This TCR was sampled from a man aged 50 to 59 with active or convalescent COVID-19. Material: peripheral blood.

Read as DNA, the sequence is TGTGCCAGCAGCCCCCTGCGTGCGTTTGCTGAAGCTTTCTTT. The translation is CASSPLRAFAEAFF. The chain uses TRBV3-1 (or the pseudogene TRBV3-2) and TRBJ1-1; the D gene is unclear. Looking up the germline V gene (reference sequence) yields CDR1 LGHDT and CDR2 YNNKEL. Including cysteine and phenylalanine, the CDR3 has 14 amino acids. The sequence is cut down to CDR3 DNA, 42 bases in frame from base 1. The junction shows trimming of 4 bases on V and 6 bases on J, plus 15 bases between the germline ends.